There are a few counts of the clone carrying this TCR beta chain. Primers used in a second PCR of about 6 to 11 cycles were a sample-barcoded 5' primer and a J-beta primer mix. TCRdb reprocessed the 5' RACE reads with MiXCR, giving one entry per CDR3 protein. The table shows 720,000 or so distinct CDR3 sequences, with about 43% occurring only once. From germline, CDR1 is MDHEN and CDR2 SYDVKM. The V gene lost 6 bases and the J gene lost 1 base, with 13 bases spanning the gap. The CDR3 has 15 amino acids. These data originate in a study of blood T cells in healthy people across ages. The chain recombines TRBV28 with TRBJ2-4; tentatively, D is TRBD2 (5 bases). Sequencing used blood. The origin of this receptor is a man older than 75 in good health. The CDR3 sequence is CASSGGRIAKNIQYF. Here the CDR3 DNA reads TGTGCCAGCAGCGGAGGTAGGATCGCCAAAAACATTCAGTACTTC.